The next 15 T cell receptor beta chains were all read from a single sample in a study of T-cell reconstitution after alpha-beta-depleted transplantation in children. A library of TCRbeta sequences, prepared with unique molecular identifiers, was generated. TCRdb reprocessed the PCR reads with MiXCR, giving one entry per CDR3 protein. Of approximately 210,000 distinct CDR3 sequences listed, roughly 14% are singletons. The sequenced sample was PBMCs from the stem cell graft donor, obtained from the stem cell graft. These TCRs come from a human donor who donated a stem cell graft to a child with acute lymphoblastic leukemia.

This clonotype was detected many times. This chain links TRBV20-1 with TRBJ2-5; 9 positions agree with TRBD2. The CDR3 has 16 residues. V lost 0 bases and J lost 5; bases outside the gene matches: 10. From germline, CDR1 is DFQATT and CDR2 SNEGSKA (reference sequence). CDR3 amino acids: CSARDWSAGGRETQYF. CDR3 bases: TGCAGTGCTAGAGATTGGTCCGCGGGAGGGCGCGAGACCCAGTACTTC.

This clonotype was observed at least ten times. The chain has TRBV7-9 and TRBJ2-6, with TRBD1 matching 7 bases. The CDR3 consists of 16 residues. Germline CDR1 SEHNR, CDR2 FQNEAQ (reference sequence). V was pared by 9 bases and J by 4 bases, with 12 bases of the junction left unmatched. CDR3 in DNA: TGTGCCAGTCACAACCGAGACAGGGCCGGGGCCAACGTCCTGACTTTC. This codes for CASHNRDRAGANVLTF.

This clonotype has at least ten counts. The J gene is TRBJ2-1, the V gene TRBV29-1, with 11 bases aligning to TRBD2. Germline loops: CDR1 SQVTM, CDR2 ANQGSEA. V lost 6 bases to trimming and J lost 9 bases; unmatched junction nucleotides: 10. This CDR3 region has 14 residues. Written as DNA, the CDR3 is TGCAGCGTGGGGGGACTAGCGGAATGGTCTGAGCAGTTCTTC. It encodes CSVGGLAEWSEQFF.

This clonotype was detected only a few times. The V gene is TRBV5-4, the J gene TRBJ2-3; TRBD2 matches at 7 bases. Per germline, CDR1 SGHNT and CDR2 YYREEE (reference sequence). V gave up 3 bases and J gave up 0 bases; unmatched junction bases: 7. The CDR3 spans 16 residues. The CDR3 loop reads CASSSNSGSSTDTQYF. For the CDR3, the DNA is TGTGCCAGCAGCTCAAATAGCGGGTCTAGCACAGATACGCAGTATTTT.

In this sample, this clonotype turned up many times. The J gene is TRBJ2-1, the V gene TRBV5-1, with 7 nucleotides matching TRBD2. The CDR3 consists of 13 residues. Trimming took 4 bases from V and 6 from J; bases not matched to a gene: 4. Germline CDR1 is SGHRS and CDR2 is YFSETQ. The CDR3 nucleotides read TGCGCCAGCAGCCACGGGGGGTCCAATGAGCAGTTCTTC. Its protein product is CASSHGGSNEQFF.

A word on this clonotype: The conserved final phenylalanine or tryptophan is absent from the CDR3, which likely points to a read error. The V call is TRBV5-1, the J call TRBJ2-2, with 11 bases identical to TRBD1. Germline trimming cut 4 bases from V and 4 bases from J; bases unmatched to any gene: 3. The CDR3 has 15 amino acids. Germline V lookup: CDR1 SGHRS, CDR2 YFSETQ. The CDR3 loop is CASSRGQGGTGELFL. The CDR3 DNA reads TGCGCCAGCAGCAGGGGACAGGGGGGCACCGGGGAGCTGTTTTTG.

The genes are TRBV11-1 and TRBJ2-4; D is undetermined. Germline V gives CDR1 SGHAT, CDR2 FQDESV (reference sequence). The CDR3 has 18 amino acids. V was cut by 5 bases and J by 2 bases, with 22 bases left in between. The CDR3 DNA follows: TGTGCCAGCAGCCTCCGGGCCCTTGATGATTGGACCAAAAACATTCAGTACTTC. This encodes CASSLRALDDWTKNIQYF.

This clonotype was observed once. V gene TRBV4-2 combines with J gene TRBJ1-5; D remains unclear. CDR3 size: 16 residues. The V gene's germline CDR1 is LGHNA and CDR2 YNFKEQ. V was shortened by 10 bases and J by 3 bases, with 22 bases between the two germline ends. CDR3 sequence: CAMGFGVSYTNQPQHF. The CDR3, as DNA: TGTGCCATGGGCTTCGGCGTCTCGTACACCAATCAGCCCCAGCATTTT.

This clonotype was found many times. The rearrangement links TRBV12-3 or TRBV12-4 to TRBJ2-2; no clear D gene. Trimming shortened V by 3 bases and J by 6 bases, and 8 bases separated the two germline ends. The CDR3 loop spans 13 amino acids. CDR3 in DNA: TGTGCCAGCAGTTTTGGGGTCGCCGGGGAGCTGTTTTTT. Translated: CASSFGVAGELFF.

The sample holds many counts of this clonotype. In DNA form, the CDR3 reads TGTGCCAGTAGTATCGAAGACGGCTATTATCAGCCCCAGCATTTT. Translated, it gives CASSIEDGYYQPQHF. The rearrangement joins TRBV19 to TRBJ1-5; D is ambiguous. The CDR3 is 15 amino acids. CDR1 and CDR2 (germline): LNHDA, SQIVND (reference sequence). Trimming shortened V by 3 bases and J by 5 bases, and 14 bases separated the two germline ends.

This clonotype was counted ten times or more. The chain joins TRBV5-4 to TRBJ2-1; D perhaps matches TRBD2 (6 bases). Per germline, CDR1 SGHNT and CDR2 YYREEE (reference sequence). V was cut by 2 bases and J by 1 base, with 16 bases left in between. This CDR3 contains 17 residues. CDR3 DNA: TGTGCCAGCAGCTTCATGAGGGACTCCCTGTCCTACAATGAGCAGTTCTTC. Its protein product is CASSFMRDSLSYNEQFF.

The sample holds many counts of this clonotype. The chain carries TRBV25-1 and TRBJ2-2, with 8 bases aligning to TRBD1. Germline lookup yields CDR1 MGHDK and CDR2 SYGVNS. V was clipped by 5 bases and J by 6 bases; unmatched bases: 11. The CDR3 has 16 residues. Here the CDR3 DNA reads TGTGCCAGCAGTCCCCAGACAGGGGCGCAGTCCGGGGAGCTGTTTTTT. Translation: CASSPQTGAQSGELFF.

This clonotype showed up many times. The CDR3 loop is CASSLWQGDQPQHF. CDR3 bases: TGTGCCAGCAGCTTATGGCAGGGGGATCAGCCCCAGCATTTT. The V gene is TRBV7-8, the J gene TRBJ1-5, with TRBD1 identical over 7 bases. The CDR3 sequence is 14 residues long. Germline V gives CDR1 SGHVS, CDR2 FQNEAQ. Trimming at V came to 2 bases and at J to 5 bases, leaving 3 bases not matched to a gene.

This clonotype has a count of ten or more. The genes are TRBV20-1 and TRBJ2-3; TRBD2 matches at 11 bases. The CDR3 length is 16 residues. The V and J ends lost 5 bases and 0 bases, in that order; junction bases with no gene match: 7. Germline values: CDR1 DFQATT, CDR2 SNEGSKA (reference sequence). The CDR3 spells CSAGPGLAASTDTQYF. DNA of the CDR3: TGCAGTGCTGGTCCGGGACTAGCGGCTAGCACAGATACGCAGTATTTT.

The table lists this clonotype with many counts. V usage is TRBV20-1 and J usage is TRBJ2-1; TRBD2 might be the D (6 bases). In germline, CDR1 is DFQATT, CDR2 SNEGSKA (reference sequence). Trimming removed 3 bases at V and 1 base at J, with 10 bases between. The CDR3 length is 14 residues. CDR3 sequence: CSARGRLSYNEQFF. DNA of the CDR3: TGCAGTGCTAGGGGGAGGTTATCCTACAATGAGCAGTTCTTC.